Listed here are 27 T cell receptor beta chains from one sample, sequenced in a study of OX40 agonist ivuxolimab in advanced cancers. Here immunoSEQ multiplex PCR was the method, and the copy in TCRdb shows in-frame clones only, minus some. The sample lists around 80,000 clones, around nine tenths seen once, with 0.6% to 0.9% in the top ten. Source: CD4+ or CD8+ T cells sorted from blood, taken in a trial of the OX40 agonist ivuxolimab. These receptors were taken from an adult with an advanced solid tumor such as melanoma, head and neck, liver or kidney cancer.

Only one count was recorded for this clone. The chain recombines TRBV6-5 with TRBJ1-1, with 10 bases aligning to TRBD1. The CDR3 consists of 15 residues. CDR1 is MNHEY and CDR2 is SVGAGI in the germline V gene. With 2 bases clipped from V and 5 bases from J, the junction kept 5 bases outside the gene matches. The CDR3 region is CASSYPGQGRTEAFF. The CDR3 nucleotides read TGTGCCAGCAGTTACCCGGGACAGGGGAGAACTGAAGCTTTCTTT.

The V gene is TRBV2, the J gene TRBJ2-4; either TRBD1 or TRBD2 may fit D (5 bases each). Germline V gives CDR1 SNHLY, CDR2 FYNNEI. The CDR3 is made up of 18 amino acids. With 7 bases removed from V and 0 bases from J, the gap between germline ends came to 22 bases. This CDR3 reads CASTSGLGWWLAKNIQYF. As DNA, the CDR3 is TGTGCCAGCACCTCGGGGCTAGGGTGGTGGCTAGCCAAAAACATTCAGTACTTC.

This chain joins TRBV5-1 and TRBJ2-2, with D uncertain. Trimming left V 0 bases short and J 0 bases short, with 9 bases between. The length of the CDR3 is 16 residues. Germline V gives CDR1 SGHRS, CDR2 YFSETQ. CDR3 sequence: CASSLASFSNTGELFF. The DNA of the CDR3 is TGCGCCAGCAGCTTGGCGAGTTTTTCGAACACCGGGGAGCTGTTTTTT. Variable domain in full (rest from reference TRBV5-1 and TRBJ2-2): KAGVTQTPRYLIKTRGQQVTLSCSPISGHRSVSWYQQTPGQGLQFLFEYFSETQRNKGNFPGRFSGRQFSNSRSEMNVSTLELGDSALYLCASSLASFSNTGELFFGEGSRLTVL.

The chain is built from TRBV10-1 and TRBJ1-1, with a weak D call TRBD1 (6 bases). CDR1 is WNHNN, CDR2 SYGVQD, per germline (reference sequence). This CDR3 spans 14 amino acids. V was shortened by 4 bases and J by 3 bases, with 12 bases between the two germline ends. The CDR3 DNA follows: TGCGCCAGCAGTGCGGCAGGGGAGGACACTGAAGCTTTCTTT. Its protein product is CASSAAGEDTEAFF.

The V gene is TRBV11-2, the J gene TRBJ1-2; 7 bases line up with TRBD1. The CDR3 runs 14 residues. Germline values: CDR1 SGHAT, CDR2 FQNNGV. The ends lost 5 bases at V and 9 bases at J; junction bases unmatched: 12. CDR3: CASSLSRQGGRYTF. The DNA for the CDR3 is TGTGCCAGCAGCCTAAGTAGACAGGGCGGGCGCTACACCTTC. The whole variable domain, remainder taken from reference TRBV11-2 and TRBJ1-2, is EAGVAQSPRYKIIEKRQSVAFWCNPISGHATLYWYQQILGQGPKLLIQFQNNGVVDDSQLPKDRFSAERLKGVDSTLKIQPAKLEDSAVYLCASSLSRQGGRYTFGSGTRLTVV.

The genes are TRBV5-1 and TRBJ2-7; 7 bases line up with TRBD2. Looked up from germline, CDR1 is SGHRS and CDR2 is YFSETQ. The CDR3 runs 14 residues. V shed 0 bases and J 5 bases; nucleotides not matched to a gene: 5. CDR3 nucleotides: TGCGCCAGCAGCTTGGAGGCGGGAGTGCACGAGCAGTACTTC. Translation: CASSLEAGVHEQYF. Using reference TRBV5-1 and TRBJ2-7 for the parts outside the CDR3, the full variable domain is KAGVTQTPRYLIKTRGQQVTLSCSPISGHRSVSWYQQTPGQGLQFLFEYFSETQRNKGNFPGRFSGRQFSNSRSEMNVSTLELGDSALYLCASSLEAGVHEQYFGPGTRLTVT.

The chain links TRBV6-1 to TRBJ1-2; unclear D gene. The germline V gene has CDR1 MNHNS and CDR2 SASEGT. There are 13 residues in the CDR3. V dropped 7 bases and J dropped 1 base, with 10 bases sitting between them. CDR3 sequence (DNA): TGTGCCAGCACAAAAACAGATAACTATGGCTACACCTTC. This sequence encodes CASTKTDNYGYTF.

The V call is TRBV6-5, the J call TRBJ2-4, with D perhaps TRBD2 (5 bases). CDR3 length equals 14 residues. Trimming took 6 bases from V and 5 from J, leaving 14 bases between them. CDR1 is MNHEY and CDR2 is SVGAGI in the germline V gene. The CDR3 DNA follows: TGTGCCAGCAGCTCGACTTGGGGAGAAAACATTCAGTACTTC. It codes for CASSSTWGENIQYF.

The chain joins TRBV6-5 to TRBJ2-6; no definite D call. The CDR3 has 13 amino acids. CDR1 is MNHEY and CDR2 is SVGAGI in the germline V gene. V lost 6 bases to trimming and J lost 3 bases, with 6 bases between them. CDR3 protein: CASRTDGANVLTF. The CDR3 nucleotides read TGTGCCAGCAGGACGGATGGGGCCAACGTCCTGACTTTC.

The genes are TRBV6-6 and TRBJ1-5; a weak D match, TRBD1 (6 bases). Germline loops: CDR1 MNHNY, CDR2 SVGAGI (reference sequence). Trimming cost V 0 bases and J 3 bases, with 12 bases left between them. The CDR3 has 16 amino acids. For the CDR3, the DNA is TGTGCCAGCAGTTACTCGGGGGCGGGGGTCAATCAGCCCCAGCATTTT. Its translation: CASSYSGAGVNQPQHF.

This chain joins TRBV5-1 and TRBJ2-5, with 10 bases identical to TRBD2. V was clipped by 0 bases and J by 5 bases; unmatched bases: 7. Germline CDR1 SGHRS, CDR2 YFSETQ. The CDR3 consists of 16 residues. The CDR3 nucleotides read TGCGCCAGCAGCTTGGAGGCTAGCGGGGGTTGGGAGACCCAGTACTTC. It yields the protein CASSLEASGGWETQYF.

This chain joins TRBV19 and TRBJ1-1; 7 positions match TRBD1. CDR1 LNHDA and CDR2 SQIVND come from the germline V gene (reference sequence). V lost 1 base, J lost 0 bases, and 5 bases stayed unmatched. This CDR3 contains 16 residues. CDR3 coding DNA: TGTGCCAGTAGTATAGGAGGCCAGGGGGTGAACACTGAAGCTTTCTTT. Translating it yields CASSIGGQGVNTEAFF.

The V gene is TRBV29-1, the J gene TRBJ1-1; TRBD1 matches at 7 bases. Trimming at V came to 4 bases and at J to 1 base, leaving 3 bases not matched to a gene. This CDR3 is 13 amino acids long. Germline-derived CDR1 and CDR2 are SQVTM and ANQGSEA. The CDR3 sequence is CSVGGGRNTEAFF. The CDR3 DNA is TGCAGCGTTGGAGGGGGCAGGAACACTGAAGCTTTCTTT.

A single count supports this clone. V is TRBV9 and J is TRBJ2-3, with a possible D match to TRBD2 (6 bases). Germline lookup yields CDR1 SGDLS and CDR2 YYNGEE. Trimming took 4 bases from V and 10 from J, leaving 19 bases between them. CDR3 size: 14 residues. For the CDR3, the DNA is TGTGCCAGCAGCATCCGGGACTGGGGGGATGCGCAGTATTTT. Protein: CASSIRDWGDAQYF.

The CDR3 region is CASSVSGGAIGTQYF. CDR3 nucleotides: TGTGCCAGCAGTGTAAGCGGGGGGGCCATAGGGACCCAGTACTTC. The chain is built from TRBV2 and TRBJ2-5; 10 nucleotides agree with TRBD2. V shed 4 bases and J 7 bases; nucleotides not matched to a gene: 9. This CDR3 has 15 amino acids. Germline CDR1 reads SNHLY; CDR2 reads FYNNEI. The entire variable domain, with the rest obtained from reference TRBV2 and TRBJ2-5, is as follows: EPEVTQTPSHQVTQMGQEVILRCVPISNHLYFYWYRQILGQKVEFLVSFYNNEISEKSEIFDDQFSVERPDGSNFTLKIRSTKLEDSAMYFCASSVSGGAIGTQYFGPGTRLLVL.

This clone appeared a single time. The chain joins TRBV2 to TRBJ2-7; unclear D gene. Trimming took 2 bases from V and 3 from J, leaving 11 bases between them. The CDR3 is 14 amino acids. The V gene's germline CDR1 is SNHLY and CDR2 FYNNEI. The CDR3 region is CASSEPAVSYEQYF. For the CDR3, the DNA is TGTGCCAGCAGTGAACCCGCAGTTAGCTACGAGCAGTACTTC.

The CDR3 DNA follows: TGTGCCAGCAGCCCCCTGGCGGGGTCCTACGAGCAGTACTTC. Translated: CASSPLAGSYEQYF. The chain is built from TRBV7-8 and TRBJ2-7, with D possibly being TRBD2 (6 bases). The V end was cut by 5 bases, the J end by 1 base, with 12 bases between. This CDR3 has 14 residues. CDR1 SGHVS and CDR2 FQNEAQ come from the germline V gene.

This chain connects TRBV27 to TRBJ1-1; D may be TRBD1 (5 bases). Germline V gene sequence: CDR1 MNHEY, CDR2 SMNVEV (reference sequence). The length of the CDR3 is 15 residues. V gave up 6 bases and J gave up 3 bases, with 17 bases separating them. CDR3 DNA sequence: TGTGCCAGCAGGTTCTCCCTAACAGGAGACACTGAAGCTTTCTTT. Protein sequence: CASRFSLTGDTEAFF.

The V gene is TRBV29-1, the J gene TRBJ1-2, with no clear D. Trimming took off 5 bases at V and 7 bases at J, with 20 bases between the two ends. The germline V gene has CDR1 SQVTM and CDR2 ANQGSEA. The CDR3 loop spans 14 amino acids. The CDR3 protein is CSVKVSGRARGYTF. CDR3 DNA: TGCAGCGTTAAGGTTTCCGGGAGAGCTCGTGGCTACACCTTC.

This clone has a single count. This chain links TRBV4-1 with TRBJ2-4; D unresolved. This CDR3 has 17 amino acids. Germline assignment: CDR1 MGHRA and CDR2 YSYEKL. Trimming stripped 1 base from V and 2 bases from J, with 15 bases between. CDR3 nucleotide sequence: TGCGCCAGCAGCCAAGTGGTAGTTACACAACCCAAAAACATTCAGTACTTC. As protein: CASSQVVVTQPKNIQYF.

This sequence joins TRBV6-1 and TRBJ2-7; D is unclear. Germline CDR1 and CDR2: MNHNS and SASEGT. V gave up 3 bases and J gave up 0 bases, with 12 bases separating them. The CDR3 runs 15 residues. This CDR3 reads CASSETAFSSYEQYF. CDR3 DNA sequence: TGTGCCAGCAGTGAGACGGCGTTCAGCTCCTACGAGCAGTACTTC.

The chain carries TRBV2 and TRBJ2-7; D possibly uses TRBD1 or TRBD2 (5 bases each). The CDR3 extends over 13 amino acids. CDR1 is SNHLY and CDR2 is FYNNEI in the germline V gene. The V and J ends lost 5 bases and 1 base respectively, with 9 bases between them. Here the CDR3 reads CASSWGNSYEQYF. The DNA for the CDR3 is TGTGCCAGCAGTTGGGGGAATTCCTACGAGCAGTACTTC. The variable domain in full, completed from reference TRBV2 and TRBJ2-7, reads EPEVTQTPSHQVTQMGQEVILRCVPISNHLYFYWYRQILGQKVEFLVSFYNNEISEKSEIFDDQFSVERPDGSNFTLKIRSTKLEDSAMYFCASSWGNSYEQYFGPGTRLTVT.

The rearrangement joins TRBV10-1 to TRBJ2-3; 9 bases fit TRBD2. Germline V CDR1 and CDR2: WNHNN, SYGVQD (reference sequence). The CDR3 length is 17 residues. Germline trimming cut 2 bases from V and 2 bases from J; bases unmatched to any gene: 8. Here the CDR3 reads CASSEVGLASHTDTQYF. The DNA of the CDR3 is TGCGCCAGCAGTGAGGTTGGACTAGCGTCACACACAGATACGCAGTATTTT.

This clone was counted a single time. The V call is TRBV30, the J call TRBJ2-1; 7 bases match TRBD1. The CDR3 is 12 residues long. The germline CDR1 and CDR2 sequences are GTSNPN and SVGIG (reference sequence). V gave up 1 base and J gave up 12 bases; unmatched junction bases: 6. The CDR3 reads CAWSATGDRQFF. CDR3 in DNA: TGTGCCTGGAGTGCAACCGGGGACAGGCAGTTCTTC.

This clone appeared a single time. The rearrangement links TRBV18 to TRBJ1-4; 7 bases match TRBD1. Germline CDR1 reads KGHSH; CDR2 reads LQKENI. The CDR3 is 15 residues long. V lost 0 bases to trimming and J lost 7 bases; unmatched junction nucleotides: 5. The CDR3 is CASSPPEQGSEKLFF. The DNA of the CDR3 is TGTGCCAGCTCACCACCAGAACAGGGGTCTGAAAAACTGTTTTTT.

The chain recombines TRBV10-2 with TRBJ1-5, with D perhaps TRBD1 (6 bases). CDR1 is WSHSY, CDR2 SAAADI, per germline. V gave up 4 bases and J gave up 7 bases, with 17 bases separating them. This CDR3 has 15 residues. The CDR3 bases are TGCGCCAGCAGTGCCCCGGAAGGGGGAAGGCAGCCCCAGCATTTT. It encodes CASSAPEGGRQPQHF.

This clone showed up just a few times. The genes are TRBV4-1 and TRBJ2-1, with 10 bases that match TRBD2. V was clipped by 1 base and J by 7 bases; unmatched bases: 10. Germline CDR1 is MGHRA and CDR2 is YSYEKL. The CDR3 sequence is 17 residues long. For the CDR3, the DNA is TGCGCCAGCAGCCAAGGATCTAGCGGGGGACTTGGAAATGAGCAGTTCTTC. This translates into CASSQGSSGGLGNEQFF.